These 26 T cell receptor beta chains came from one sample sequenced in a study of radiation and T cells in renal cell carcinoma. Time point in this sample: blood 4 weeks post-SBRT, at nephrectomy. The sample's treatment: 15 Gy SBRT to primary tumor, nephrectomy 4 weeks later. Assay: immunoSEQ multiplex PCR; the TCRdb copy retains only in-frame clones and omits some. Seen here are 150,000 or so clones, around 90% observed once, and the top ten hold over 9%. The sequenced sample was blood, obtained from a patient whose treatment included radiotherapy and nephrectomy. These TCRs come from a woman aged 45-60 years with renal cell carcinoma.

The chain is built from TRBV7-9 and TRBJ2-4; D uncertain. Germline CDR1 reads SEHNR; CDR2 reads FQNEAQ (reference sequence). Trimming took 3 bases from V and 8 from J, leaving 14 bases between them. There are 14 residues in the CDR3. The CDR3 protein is CASSLGSGGDIQYF. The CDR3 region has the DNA TGTGCCAGCAGCTTGGGATCCGGTGGCGACATTCAGTACTTC.

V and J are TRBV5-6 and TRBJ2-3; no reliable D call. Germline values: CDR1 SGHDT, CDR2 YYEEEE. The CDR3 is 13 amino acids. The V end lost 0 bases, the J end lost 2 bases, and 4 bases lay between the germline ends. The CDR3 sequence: CASSLVYTDTQYF. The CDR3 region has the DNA TGTGCCAGCAGCTTGGTCTACACAGATACGCAGTATTTT.

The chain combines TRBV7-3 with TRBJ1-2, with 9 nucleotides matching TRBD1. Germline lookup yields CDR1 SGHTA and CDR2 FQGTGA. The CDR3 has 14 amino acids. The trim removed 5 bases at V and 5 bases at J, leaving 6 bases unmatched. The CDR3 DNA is TGTGCCAGCAGCATTACAGGGGGCTCTTATGGCTACACCTTC. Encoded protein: CASSITGGSYGYTF.

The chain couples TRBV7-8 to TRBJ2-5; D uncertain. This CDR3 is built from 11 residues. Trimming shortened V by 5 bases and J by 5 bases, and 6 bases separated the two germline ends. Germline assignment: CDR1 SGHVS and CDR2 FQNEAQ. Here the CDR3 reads CASSVGETQYF. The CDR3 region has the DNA TGTGCCAGCAGCGTGGGGGAGACCCAGTACTTC.

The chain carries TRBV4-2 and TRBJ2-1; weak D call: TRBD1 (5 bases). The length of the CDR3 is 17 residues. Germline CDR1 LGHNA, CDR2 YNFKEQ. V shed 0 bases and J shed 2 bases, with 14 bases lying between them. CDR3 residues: CASSQDGAVNTYNEQFF. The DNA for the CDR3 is TGTGCCAGCAGCCAAGATGGGGCTGTGAATACCTACAATGAGCAGTTCTTC.

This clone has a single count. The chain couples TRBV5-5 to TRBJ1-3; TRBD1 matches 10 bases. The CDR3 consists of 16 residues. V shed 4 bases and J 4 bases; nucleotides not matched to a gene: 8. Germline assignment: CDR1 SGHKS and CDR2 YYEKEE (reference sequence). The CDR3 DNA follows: TGTGCCAGCAGCCCGCCCGGGACAGGGGTGGGAAACACCATATATTTT. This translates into CASSPPGTGVGNTIYF.

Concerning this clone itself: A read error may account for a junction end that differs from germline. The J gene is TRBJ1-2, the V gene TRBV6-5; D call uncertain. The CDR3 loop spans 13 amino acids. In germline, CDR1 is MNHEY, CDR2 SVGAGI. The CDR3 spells CANSYGALDGYTF. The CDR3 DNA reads TGTGCCAACAGTTACGGAGCACTTGATGGCTACACCTTC.

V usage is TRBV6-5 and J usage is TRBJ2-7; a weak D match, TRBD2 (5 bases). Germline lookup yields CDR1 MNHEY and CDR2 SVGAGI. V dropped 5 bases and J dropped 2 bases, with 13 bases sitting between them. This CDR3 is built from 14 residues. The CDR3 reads CASSPGSETYEQYF. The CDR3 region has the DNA TGTGCCAGCAGTCCGGGGTCGGAGACCTACGAGCAGTACTTC.

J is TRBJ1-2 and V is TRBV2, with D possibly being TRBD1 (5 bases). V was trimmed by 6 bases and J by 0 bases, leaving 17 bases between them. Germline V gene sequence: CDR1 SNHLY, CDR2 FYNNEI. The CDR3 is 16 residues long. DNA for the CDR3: TGTGCCAGCAGACACGACAGCCTGCAAGCTAACTATGGCTACACCTTC. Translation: CASRHDSLQANYGYTF. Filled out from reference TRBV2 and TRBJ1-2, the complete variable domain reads EPEVTQTPSHQVTQMGQEVILRCVPISNHLYFYWYRQILGQKVEFLVSFYNNEISEKSEIFDDQFSVERPDGSNFTLKIRSTKLEDSAMYFCASRHDSLQANYGYTFGSGTRLTVV.

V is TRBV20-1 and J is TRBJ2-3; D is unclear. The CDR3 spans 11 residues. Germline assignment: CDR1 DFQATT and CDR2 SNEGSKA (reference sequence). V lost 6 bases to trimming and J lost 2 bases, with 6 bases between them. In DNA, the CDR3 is TGCAGTGCCGGATACACAGATACGCAGTATTTT. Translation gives CSAGYTDTQYF.

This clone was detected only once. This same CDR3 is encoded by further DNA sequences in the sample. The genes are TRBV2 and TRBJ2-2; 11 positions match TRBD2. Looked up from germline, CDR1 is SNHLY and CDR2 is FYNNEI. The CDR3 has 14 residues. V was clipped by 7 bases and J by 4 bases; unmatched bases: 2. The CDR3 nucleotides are TGTGCCAGCAAGGGACTAGCGGCCACCGGGGAGCTGTTTTTT. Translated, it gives CASKGLAATGELFF.

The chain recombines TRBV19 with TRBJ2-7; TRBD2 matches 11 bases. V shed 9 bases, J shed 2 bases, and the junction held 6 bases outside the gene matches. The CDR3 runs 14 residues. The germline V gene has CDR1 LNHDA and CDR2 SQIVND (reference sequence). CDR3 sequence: CASRTSGGAYEQYF. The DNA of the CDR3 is TGTGCCAGCAGAACTAGCGGGGGTGCCTACGAGCAGTACTTC.

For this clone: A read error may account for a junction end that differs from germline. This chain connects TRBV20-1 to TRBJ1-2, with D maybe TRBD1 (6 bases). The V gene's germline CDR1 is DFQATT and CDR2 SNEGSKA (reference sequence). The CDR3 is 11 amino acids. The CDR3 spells CSARLPGGLPF. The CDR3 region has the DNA TGCAGTGCTAGATTACCCGGGGGGCTACCCTTC.

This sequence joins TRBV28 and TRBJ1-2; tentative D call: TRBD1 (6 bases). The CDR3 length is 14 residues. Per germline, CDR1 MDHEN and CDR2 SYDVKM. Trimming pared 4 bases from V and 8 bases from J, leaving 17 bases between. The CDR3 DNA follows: TGTGCCAGCAGTTCCCCGCGGGGGGCACACGGCTACACCTTC. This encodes CASSSPRGAHGYTF.

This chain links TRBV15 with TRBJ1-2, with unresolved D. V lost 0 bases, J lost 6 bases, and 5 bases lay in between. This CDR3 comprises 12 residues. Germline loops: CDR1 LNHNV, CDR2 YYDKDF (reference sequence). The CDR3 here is CATSRDLNGYTF. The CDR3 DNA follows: TGTGCCACCAGCAGAGATCTTAATGGCTACACCTTC.

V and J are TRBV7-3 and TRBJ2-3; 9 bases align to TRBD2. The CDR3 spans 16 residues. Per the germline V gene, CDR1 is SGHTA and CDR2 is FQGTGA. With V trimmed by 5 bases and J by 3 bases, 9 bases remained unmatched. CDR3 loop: CASSPRLSGGTDTQYF. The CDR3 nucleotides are TGTGCCAGCAGCCCCCGATTAAGCGGGGGGACAGATACGCAGTATTTT.

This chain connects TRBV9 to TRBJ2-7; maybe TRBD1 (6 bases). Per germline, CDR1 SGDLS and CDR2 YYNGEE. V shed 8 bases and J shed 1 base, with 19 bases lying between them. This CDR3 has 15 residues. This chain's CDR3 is CASGPGVVGSYEQYF. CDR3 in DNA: TGTGCCAGTGGTCCAGGGGTAGTCGGATCCTACGAGCAGTACTTC.

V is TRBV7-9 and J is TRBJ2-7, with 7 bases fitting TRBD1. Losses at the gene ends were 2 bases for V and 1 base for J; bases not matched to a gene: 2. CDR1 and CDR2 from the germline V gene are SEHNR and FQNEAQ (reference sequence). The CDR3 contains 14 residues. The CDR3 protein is CASSLTGQSYEQYF. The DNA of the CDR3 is TGTGCCAGCAGCTTAACGGGACAGTCCTACGAGCAGTACTTC.

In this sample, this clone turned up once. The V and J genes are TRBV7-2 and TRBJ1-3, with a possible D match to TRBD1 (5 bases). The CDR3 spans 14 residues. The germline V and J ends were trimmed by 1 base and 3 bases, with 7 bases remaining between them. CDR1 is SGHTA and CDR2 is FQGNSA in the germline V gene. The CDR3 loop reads CASSLVQGGNTIYF. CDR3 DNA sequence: TGTGCCAGCAGCTTAGTGCAGGGTGGAAACACCATATATTTT.

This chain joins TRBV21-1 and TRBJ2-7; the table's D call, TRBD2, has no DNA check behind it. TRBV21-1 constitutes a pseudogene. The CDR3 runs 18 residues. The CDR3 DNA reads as TGTGCCAGCAGCAAAAAGACTTCGTGGCCAGCTCATGCCTACGAGCAGTACTTC. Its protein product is CASSKKTSWPAHAYEQYF.

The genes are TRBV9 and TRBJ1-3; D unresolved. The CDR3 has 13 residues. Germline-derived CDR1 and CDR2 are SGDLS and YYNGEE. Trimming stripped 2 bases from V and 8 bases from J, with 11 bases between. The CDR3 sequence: CASSVDMVDTIYF. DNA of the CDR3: TGTGCCAGCAGCGTCGACATGGTAGACACCATATATTTT.

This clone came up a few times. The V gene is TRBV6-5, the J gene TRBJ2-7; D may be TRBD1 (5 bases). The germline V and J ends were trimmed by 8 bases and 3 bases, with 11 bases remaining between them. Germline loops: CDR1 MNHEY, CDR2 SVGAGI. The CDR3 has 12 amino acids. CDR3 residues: CASLDIHYEQYF. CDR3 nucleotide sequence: TGTGCCAGCCTGGACATCCACTACGAGCAGTACTTC.

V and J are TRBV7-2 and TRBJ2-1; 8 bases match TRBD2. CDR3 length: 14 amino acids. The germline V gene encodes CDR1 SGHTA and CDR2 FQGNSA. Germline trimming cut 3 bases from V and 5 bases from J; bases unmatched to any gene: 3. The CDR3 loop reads CASSLGTSHNEQFF. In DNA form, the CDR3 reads TGTGCCAGCAGCTTGGGGACTAGTCACAATGAGCAGTTCTTC.

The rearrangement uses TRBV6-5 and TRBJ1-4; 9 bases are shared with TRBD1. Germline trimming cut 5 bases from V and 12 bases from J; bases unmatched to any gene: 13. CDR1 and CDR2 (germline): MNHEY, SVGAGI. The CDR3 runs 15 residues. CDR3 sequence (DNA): TGTGCCAGCAGTCCTCGACGACAGGGGGATGTTGAACTGTTTTTT. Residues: CASSPRRQGDVELFF.

The CDR3 loop is CASNRGQRQETQYF. The CDR3 DNA reads TGTGCCAGTAACCGAGGACAGCGCCAAGAGACCCAGTACTTC. The chain employs TRBV19 and TRBJ2-5, with D possibly matching TRBD1 (6 bases). The V end lost 7 bases, the J end lost 1 base, and 13 bases lay between the germline ends. CDR3 size: 14 residues. Germline V gives CDR1 LNHDA, CDR2 SQIVND (reference sequence).

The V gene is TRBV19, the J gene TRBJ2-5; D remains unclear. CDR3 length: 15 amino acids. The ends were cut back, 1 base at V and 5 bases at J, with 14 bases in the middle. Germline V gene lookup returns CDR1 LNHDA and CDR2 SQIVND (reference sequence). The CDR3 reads CASSIGGSRPETQYF. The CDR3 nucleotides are TGTGCCAGTAGTATAGGGGGAAGCCGCCCGGAGACCCAGTACTTC.